This TCR beta chain is drawn from a study of blood T cells in healthy people across ages. Broader study findings: Naive T cell percentage showed a strong correlation with TCR beta diversity. While age rose, TCR beta diversity per million T cells dropped in a roughly linear way.

The authors drew ten milliliters of peripheral blood from each donor. The CDR3 spans 15 residues. CDR1 and CDR2 from the germline V gene are MGHDK and SYGVNS. V was trimmed by 3 bases and J by 0 bases, leaving 12 bases between them. The second PCR ran about 6 to 12 cycles with a sample-barcoded 5' primer and J-beta primers. Per sample, CDR3-containing paired-end reads numbered at least 3 million. TCRdb re-called the 5' RACE reads with MiXCR, one entry per CDR3 protein. The repertoire has 1.8 million or so distinct CDR3 sequences, about two fifths of them found once; the top ten carry 23%. Of note for this clonotype: The antigen is not known.

The rearrangement joins TRBV25-1 to TRBJ2-7, with D perhaps matching TRBD2 (6 bases). This sequence originates from a human donor in good health. Source material: blood. CDR3 coding DNA: TGTGCCAGCAGTGAGCAGGAGGGAAGCTCCTACGAGCAGTACTTC. Amino acid sequence: CASSEQEGSSYEQYF.